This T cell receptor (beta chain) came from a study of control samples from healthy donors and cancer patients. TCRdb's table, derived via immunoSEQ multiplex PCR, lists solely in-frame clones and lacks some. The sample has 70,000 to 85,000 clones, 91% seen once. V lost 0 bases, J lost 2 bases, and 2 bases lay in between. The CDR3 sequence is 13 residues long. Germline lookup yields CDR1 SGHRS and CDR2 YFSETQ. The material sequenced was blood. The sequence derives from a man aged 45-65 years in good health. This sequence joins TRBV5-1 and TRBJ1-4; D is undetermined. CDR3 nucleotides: TGCGCCAGCAGCTTGGGTACTAATGAAAAACTGTTTTTT. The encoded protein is CASSLGTNEKLFF.